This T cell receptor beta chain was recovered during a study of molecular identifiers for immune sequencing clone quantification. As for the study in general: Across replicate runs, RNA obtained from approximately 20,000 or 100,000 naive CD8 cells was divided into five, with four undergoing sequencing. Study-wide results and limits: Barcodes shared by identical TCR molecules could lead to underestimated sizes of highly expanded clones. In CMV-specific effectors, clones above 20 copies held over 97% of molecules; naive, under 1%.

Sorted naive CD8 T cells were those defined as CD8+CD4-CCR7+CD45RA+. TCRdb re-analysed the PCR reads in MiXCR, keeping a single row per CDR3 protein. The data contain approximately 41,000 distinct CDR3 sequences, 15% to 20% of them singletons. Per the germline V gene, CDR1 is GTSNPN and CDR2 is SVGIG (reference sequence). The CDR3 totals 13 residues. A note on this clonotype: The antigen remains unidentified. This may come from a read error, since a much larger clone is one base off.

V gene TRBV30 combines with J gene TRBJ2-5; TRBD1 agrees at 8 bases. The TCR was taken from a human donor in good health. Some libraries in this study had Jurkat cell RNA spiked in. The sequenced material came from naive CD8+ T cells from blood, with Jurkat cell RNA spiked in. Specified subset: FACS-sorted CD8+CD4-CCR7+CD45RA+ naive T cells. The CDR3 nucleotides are TGTACCTGGAGTGATACAGGGGGAGAGACCCAGTACTTC. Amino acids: CTWSDTGGETQYF.